The clone carrying this TCR beta chain was seen only a few times. TCRdb analysed the 5' RACE reads with MiXCR anew, one entry per CDR3 protein. The sample contains 300,000 to 400,000 distinct CDR3 sequences, 9% to 15% of which appear only once. The CDR3 has 15 residues. CDR1 and CDR2 (germline): LGHNT, FRNRAP. V was cut by 2 bases and J by 2 bases, with 10 bases left in between. These data are taken from a study of identical twins. The same data also went into a second study, on yellow fever vaccine responses in identical twins.

The receptor's source is a woman under 30 in good health. This rearrangement joins TRBV12-5 to TRBJ2-1; possibly TRBD2 for D (6 bases). Sequencing input: CD8+ T cells sorted from blood. CDR3 in DNA: TGTGCTAGTGGTTTGCCTCGGACTACCTACAATGAGCAGTTCTTC. It encodes CASGLPRTTYNEQFF.